This T cell receptor (beta chain) was captured in a study of T cell repertoires in cytomegalovirus infection. Study overall: Recently described HLA-C-restricted plus well-studied HLA-B-restricted CMV epitopes were used. Public TCR beta signatures provided an indication of both CMV infection and a matching HLA type. Findings of the study overall: Within the response measured ex vivo, HLA-C-restricted CMV-specific TCR beta clonotypes were dominant. CMV carriers having the relevant HLA were flagged by cumulative public TCR beta family frequency.

TCRdb reprocessed the reads with MiXCR, giving one entry per CDR3 protein. In the table there are fewer than 1,000,000 distinct CDR3 sequences, roughly 30% of which are singletons. On this clonotype: Its antigen is currently unknown.

The germline CDR1 and CDR2 sequences are SQVTM and ANQGSEA. V lost 0 bases to trimming and J lost 2 bases; unmatched junction nucleotides: 4. The CDR3 contains 14 residues. The receptor was derived from a human donor in good health (CMV status not recorded). Some clones in this sample may be carry-over from other donors' samples. The J gene is TRBJ2-7, the V gene TRBV29-1, with 7 bases identical to TRBD1. This material consisted of cultured CD8+ T cells from PBMCs, taken from culture after CMV antigen stimulation. CDR3: CSVEEGDRPYEQYF. CDR3 coding DNA: TGCAGCGTTGAAGAGGGGGACAGACCCTACGAGCAGTACTTC.